Described below is a single T cell receptor (beta chain) sequence and its context. The antigen remains unidentified. There are 13 residues in the CDR3. Germline-derived CDR1 and CDR2 are LNHDA and SQIVND (reference sequence). With 3 bases removed from V and 8 bases from J, the gap between germline ends came to 8 bases. Sequencing was performed with immunoSEQ multiplex PCR; in TCRdb, only in-frame clones are kept and a portion is missing. The sample lists 100,000 to 120,000 clones, nearly 90% occurring once. The data are from a study of T cell responses to AZD1222 COVID-19 vaccine. Looking at the study overall: Analyses pooled second doses at about 4 or about 12 weeks.

Broader study findings: There were mostly white British donors and more females than males, and clonal diversity was possibly underestimated.

The receptor was derived from an adult in good health. The sequencing used peripheral blood, collected on day 0 of AZD1222 vaccination. The V gene is TRBV19, the J gene TRBJ1-6; D might be TRBD1 (5 bases). Here the CDR3 reads CASSILGDSPLHF. The CDR3 DNA is TGTGCCAGTAGTATTTTGGGGGATTCACCCCTCCACTTT. The full variable domain, in which reference TRBV19 and TRBJ1-6 provide the parts outside the CDR3, is DGGITQSPKYLFRKEGQNVTLSCEQNLNHDAMYWYRQDPGQGLRLIYYSQIVNDFQKGDIAEGYSVSREKKESFPLTVTSAQKNPTAFYLCASSILGDSPLHFGNGTRLTVT.